This is a list of T cell receptor beta chains from one sample in a study of blood T cell repertoires in COVID-19. Here immunoSEQ multiplex PCR was the method, and the copy in TCRdb shows in-frame clones only, minus some. The top ten hold 4.6% of the sample, which has around 120,000 clones, more than 75% seen once. The sample comprised peripheral blood. These receptors all come from a man in his 60s with COVID-19, enrolled during active disease. Each CDR3 is given with its conserved first and last residue. A D gene is named only where the DNA matches it firmly. A clone size is listed for some rows: how often the clone was seen (once, few, many), or a class if it is expanded.

NA	TRBV5-1	TRBJ2-5	NA	TGCGCCAGCAGCTTGGACCGAGTGTTGGAGACCCAGTACTTC	CASSLDRVLETQYF
NA	TRBV6-5	TRBJ1-2	TRBD1	TGTGCCAGCAGTTACGACAGGGGGGTCGGCTACACCTTC	CASSYDRGVGYTF
NA	TRBV9	TRBJ2-1	TRBD2	TGTGCCAGCAGCGTTACGGGAGGAACCTACAATGAGCAGTTCTTC	CASSVTGGTYNEQFF
NA	TRBV6-5	TRBJ2-7	TRBD2	TGTGCCAGCAGAATGGGACTAGCGGAGTCCTACGAGCAGTACTTC	CASRMGLAESYEQYF
NA	TRBV3-1/TRBV3-2	TRBJ2-7	TRBD2	TGTGCCAGCAGCCAAGATGCGACTAGCGACGAGCAGTACTTC	CASSQDATSDEQYF
NA	TRBV2	TRBJ2-3	TRBD1	TGTGCCAGCAGTTGGGACAGGGAGGACACAGATACGCAGTATTTT	CASSWDREDTDTQYF
NA	TRBV29-1	TRBJ2-3	TRBD1	TGCAGCGTTTGTACCACAGGGGAATCAAATACGCAGTATTTT	CSVCTTGESNTQYF
NA	TRBV5-4	TRBJ2-3	TRBD2	TGTGCCAGCAGCTTGGGGCCGGGACTAGCGGCAGATACGCAGTATTTT	CASSLGPGLAADTQYF
NA	TRBV15	TRBJ2-7	TRBD2	TGTGCCACCAGCAAAGCGGGAGGTTACGAGCAGTACTTC	CATSKAGGYEQYF
once	TRBV6-5	TRBJ2-2	TRBD1	TGTGCCAGCAGGATTACAGGGGGAGACGGGGAGCTGTTTTTT	CASRITGGDGELFF
NA	TRBV3-1/TRBV3-2	TRBJ1-2	NA	TGTGCCAGCAGCCAAGGCCCGACAGCCTACACCTTC	CASSQGPTAYTF
NA	TRBV2	TRBJ2-1	TRBD2	TGTGCCAGCAGTTTTAGCCTAGCGGGAGAAGGAAAGAATGAGCAGTTCTTC	CASSFSLAGEGKNEQFF
NA	TRBV29-1	TRBJ2-5	NA	TGCAGCGTTGAAGATCAGGGTCGAAAGACCCAGTACTTC	CSVEDQGRKTQYF
NA	TRBV5-1	TRBJ1-2	NA	TGCGCCAGCAGCTTGGCAGGGGAGTTGGGCTATGGCTACACCTTC	CASSLAGELGYGYTF
NA	TRBV24-1	TRBJ2-7	TRBD2	TGTGCCACCAGTGGAGCGGGAAGGGACGAGCAGTACTTC	CATSGAGRDEQYF
NA	TRBV5-5	TRBJ1-1	NA	TGTGCCAGCAGCCCTACGCGGGGGAAAGACACTGAAGCTTTCTTT	CASSPTRGKDTEAFF
NA	TRBV19	TRBJ2-7	TRBD2	TGTGCCAGTAGTTTTCGACTAGCGGGAGTCTACGAGCAGTACTTC	CASSFRLAGVYEQYF
NA	TRBV4-1	TRBJ2-5	NA	TGCGCCAGCAGCCAAGGGCAGGGTAGAGAGACCCAGTACTTC	CASSQGQGRETQYF
NA	TRBV30	TRBJ2-5	TRBD1	TGTGCCTGGAGTAAAAGGGACAGGGGACAAGAGACCCAGTACTTC	CAWSKRDRGQETQYF
NA	TRBV11-2	TRBJ2-1	TRBD2	TGTGCCAGCAGCTCGTTGGGGGGGGTTTATGAGCAGTTCTTC	CASSSLGGVYEQFF
few	TRBV9	TRBJ2-7	NA	TGTGCCAGCAGCCCGGGGGTTAGCGCTTACGAGCAGTACTTC	CASSPGVSAYEQYF
NA	TRBV5-1	TRBJ1-1	TRBD1	TGCGCCAGCAGCTTATCAGGGGGCACTGAAGCTTTCTTT	CASSLSGGTEAFF
NA	TRBV28	TRBJ2-5	TRBD1	TGTGCCAGCAGTTTGGCAGGGGGCCAAGAGACCCAGTACTTC	CASSLAGGQETQYF
once	TRBV5-1	TRBJ1-1	NA	TGCGCCAGCATGGTAGTGGGAGTGGGCACTGAAGCTTTCTTT	CASMVVGVGTEAFF
NA	TRBV24-1	TRBJ1-1	TRBD1	TGTGCCACCGGTGGACAGGAGAGCACTGAAGCTTTCTTT	CATGGQESTEAFF
NA	TRBV2	TRBJ2-2	TRBD1	TGTGCCAGCAGTTCCGACAGGGGCAACACCGGGGAGCTGTTTTTT	CASSSDRGNTGELFF
NA	TRBV4-2	TRBJ2-7	TRBD2	TGTGCCAGCAGCCTCATCGAAGCGGGGAGATCTCGGTACGAGCAGTACTTC	CASSLIEAGRSRYEQYF
NA	TRBV20-1	TRBJ1-1	NA	TGCAGTGCTAGTCAGGCGGGAAGGGACACTGAAGCTTTCTTT	CSASQAGRDTEAFF
NA	TRBV6-5	TRBJ1-5	TRBD1	TGTGCCAGCAGAGGCACAGGGGCAGGTCAGCCCCAGCATTTT	CASRGTGAGQPQHF
NA	TRBV9	TRBJ2-2	TRBD2	TGTGCCAGCAGCGTAGGCCCCCTGCGGGAGGGTCCGGAGCTGTTTTTT	CASSVGPLREGPELFF
NA	TRBV4-3	TRBJ1-5	NA	TGCGCCAGCAGCCAAGATTACGGGGAGGGTCAGCCCCAGCATTTT	CASSQDYGEGQPQHF
NA	TRBV4-1	TRBJ1-1	NA	TGCGCCAGCAGCCAAGACAGTGTGAACACTGAAGCTTTCTTT	CASSQDSVNTEAFF